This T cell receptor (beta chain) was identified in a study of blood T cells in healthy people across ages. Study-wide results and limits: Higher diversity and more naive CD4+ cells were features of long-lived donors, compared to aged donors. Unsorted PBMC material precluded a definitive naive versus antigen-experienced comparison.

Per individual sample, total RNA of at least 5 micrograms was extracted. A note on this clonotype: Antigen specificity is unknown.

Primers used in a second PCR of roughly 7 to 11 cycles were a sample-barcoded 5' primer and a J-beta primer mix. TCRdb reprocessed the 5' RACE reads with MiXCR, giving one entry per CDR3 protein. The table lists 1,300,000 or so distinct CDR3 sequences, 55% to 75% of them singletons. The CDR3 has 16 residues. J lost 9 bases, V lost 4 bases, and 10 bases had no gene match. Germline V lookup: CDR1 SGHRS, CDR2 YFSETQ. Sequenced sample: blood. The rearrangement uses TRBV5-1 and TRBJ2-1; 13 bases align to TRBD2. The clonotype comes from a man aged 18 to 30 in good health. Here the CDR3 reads CASSPGLAGKKVEQFF. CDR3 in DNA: TGCGCCAGCAGCCCGGGACTAGCGGGAAAGAAAGTTGAGCAGTTCTTC.